The present T cell receptor (beta chain) was sequenced within a study of blood T cell repertoires in COVID-19. Turning to the study itself: There were acute and convalescent COVID-19 samples, and they came from the United States, Italy and Spain. Sources were T cells, B-cell-depleted T cells, or PBMCs; the material itself was cDNA or gDNA.

Germline V gene data show CDR1 as SQVTM and CDR2 as ANQGSEA. Trimming removed 1 base at V and 4 bases at J, with 16 bases between. The CDR3 is made up of 15 amino acids. In the authors' methods: Reference gene primer amplification in the assay estimated nucleated cell counts. Only in-frame clones appear in the TCRdb table, and some are missing; sequencing was by immunoSEQ multiplex PCR. V and J calls and clone size are as listed in that table; D and trimming were resolved from the DNA. Among 150,000 to 200,000 clones listed, approximately 92% were seen once. This receptor was identified in a man in his forties or fifties with acute or convalescent COVID-19. J is TRBJ1-2 and V is TRBV29-1, with D possibly being TRBD1 (5 bases). The sample consisted of peripheral blood. CDR3 protein: CSVEVRVSGIYGYTF. The CDR3 nucleotides are TGCAGCGTTGAAGTAAGGGTTTCAGGGATCTATGGCTACACCTTC.